Shown below are 8 T cell receptor beta chains from a single sample sequenced in a study of human T cells and chemical hapten exposure (dated by TCRdb to about 2021). The method behind the library was RACE. Sequencing instrument: NextSeq 500. TCRdb handled the public reads itself, with Q25 trimming in fastp and clone calling in MiXCR, and kept productive beta chains. CDR3 protein sequences are deduplicated, and each keeps its most common genes and DNA. The sample yields over 60,000 distinct CDR3 sequences; about a tenth were counted once. 6.8% of the sample comes from the top ten. The sample's time point label is to be understood as: patch test 2, 6 weeks after DPC sensitization. The treatment or condition label, as the study defines it: therapeutic diphenylcyclopropenone sensitization with weekly scalp DPC. Specimen: whole blood, collected in connection with sensitization to the hapten diphenylcyclopropenone (DPC). All receptors come from a woman between 50 and 59 years old with alopecia areata. Some clones in this sample may be carry-over from other donors' samples.

This clonotype was recorded at least ten times. The CDR3: CASSQGDRVPDTQYF. CDR3 in DNA: TGTGCCAGCAGCCAAGGAGACAGGGTTCCAGATACGCAGTATTTT. The V gene is TRBV3-1, the J gene TRBJ2-3; 7 nucleotides match TRBD1. Trimming took 1 base from V and 4 from J; bases not matched to a gene: 5. There are 15 residues in the CDR3. Germline CDR1 and CDR2: LGHDT and YNNKEL (reference sequence).

Many counts were recorded for this clonotype. The gene calls are TRBV7-9 and TRBJ2-1; D is uncertain. Trimming shortened V by 2 bases and J by 7 bases, and 12 bases separated the two germline ends. The CDR3 length is 14 residues. The germline V gene has CDR1 SEHNR and CDR2 FQNEAQ (reference sequence). The CDR3 nucleotides are TGTGCCAGCAGCTTATTTACGCCCCTAAATGAGCAGTTCTTC. It encodes CASSLFTPLNEQFF. Together with reference TRBV7-9 and TRBJ2-1, the CDR3 gives the full variable domain: DTGVSQNPRHKITKRGQNVTFRCDPISEHNRLYWYRQTLGQGPEFLTYFQNEAQLEKSRLLSDRFSAERPKGSFSTLEIQRTEQGDSAMYLCASSLFTPLNEQFFGPGTRLTVL.

V usage is TRBV12-3 or TRBV12-4 and J usage is TRBJ2-1, with 8 bases matching TRBD1. The CDR3 has 14 residues. The V segment lost 2 bases and the J segment 8 bases; nucleotides outside the gene matches: 5. CDR3 sequence reads: CASSLSTGVDEQFF. CDR3 DNA sequence: TGTGCCAGCAGTTTATCGACAGGGGTCGATGAGCAGTTCTTC.

This clonotype showed up many times. CDR3 sequence reads: CASNPGQRTDTQYF. The CDR3 nucleotides are TGTGCCAGCAATCCGGGACAGAGAACAGATACGCAGTATTTT. The chain links TRBV6-1 to TRBJ2-3, with 7 bases aligning to TRBD1. There are 14 residues in the CDR3. Germline values: CDR1 MNHNS, CDR2 SASEGT. The V and J ends lost 7 bases and 3 bases, in that order; junction bases with no gene match: 7.

This clonotype has a count of ten or more. One end of the junction fails to match germline, which may point to a read error. The rearrangement joins TRBV7-7 to TRBJ2-5; D unresolved. This CDR3 has 14 residues. Germline lookup yields CDR1 SSHAT and CDR2 FNYEAQ (reference sequence). The CDR3 spells CASSSLGVQETQYF. The CDR3 bases are TGTGCTAGCAGCTCCCTTGGGGTACAAGAGACCCAGTACTTC.

This chain links TRBV27 with TRBJ2-7; 10 bases agree with TRBD2. CDR1 and CDR2 from the germline V gene are MNHEY and SMNVEV (reference sequence). J gave up 0 bases and V 5 bases, and 4 bases lay outside the gene matches. CDR3 length: 15 amino acids. CDR3: CASSPSGGPSYEQYF. The CDR3 DNA follows: TGTGCCAGCAGTCCTAGCGGGGGCCCCTCCTACGAGCAGTACTTC.

This clonotype came up many times. The chain has TRBV19 and TRBJ1-4; TRBD1 agrees at 7 bases. Germline CDR1 and CDR2: LNHDA and SQIVND (reference sequence). The CDR3 length is 16 residues. The trim removed 6 bases at V and 0 bases at J, leaving 7 bases unmatched. The CDR3 loop is CASRYQGQTTNEKLFF. The DNA for the CDR3 is TGTGCCAGTAGATATCAGGGACAGACAACTAATGAAAAACTGTTTTTT.

The sample holds many counts of this clonotype. V is TRBV30 and J is TRBJ2-2; 11 bases match TRBD2. CDR3 length: 15 amino acids. Germline lookup yields CDR1 GTSNPN and CDR2 SVGIG (reference sequence). The V gene end was trimmed by 3 bases and the J gene end by 6 bases; junction bases not matched to a gene: 6. CDR3 loop: CAWSPLAGVSGELFF. The CDR3 nucleotides read TGTGCCTGGAGCCCACTAGCGGGAGTTTCCGGGGAGCTGTTTTTT.